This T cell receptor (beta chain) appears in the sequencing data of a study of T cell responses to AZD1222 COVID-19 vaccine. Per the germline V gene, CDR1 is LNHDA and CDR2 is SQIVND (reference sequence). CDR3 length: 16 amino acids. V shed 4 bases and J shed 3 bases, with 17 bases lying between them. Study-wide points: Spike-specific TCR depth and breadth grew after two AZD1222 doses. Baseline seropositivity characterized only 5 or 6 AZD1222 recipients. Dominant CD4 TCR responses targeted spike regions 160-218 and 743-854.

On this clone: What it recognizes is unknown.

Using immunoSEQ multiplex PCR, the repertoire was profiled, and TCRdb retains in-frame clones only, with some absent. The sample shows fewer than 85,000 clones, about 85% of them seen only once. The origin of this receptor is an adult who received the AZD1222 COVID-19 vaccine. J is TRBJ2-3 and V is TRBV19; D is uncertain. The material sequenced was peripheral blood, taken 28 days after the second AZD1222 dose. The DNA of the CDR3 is TGTGCCAGTAGTAGGGGATGGGCAGTTAGGACAGATACGCAGTATTTT. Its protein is CASSRGWAVRTDTQYF.